Following are 17 T cell receptor beta chains from one sample sequenced in a study of shared clonotypes between healthy human individuals. The protocol was immunoSEQ multiplex PCR, while the TCRdb copy is restricted to in-frame clones and leaves out a portion. Of about 820,000 clones in the sample, roughly 92% are singletons; the top ten hold 24%. It was CD45RO-negative cells, positively selected for CCR7, that made up naive CD8 cells, with terminally differentiated effector memory CD45RA+ cells excluded. Sequenced sample: naive CD8+ T cells sorted from blood. These receptor sequences come from a young man in good health.

This rearrangement joins TRBV27 to TRBJ2-1; a possible D gene is TRBD1 (5 bases). Germline V lookup: CDR1 MNHEY, CDR2 SMNVEV (reference sequence). The CDR3 contains 13 residues. V dropped 3 bases and J dropped 5 bases, with 8 bases sitting between them. CDR3 residues: CASSFPGHNEQFF. CDR3 DNA: TGTGCCAGCAGTTTTCCAGGGCACAATGAGCAGTTCTTC.

V gene TRBV7-9 combines with J gene TRBJ2-5; 11 bases are shared with TRBD2. The CDR3 has 16 residues. After removal of 3 bases from V and 5 bases from J, the junction contained 8 bases not matched to a gene. Germline CDR1 SEHNR, CDR2 FQNEAQ (reference sequence). The CDR3 sequence is CASSFPATSGKETQYF. The CDR3 nucleotides are TGTGCCAGCAGCTTCCCCGCGACTAGCGGGAAGGAGACCCAGTACTTC.

The V and J genes are TRBV11-2 and TRBJ2-3; 8 bases are a match to TRBD1. The CDR3 consists of 16 residues. Looked up from germline, CDR1 is SGHAT and CDR2 is FQNNGV. The V gene end was trimmed by 0 bases and the J gene end by 5 bases; junction bases not matched to a gene: 7. The CDR3 sequence is CASSLDLTGVEDTQYF. CDR3 bases: TGTGCCAGCAGCTTAGATCTGACAGGGGTAGAAGATACGCAGTATTTT.

The chain uses TRBV28 and TRBJ1-3, with unresolved D. There are 12 residues in the CDR3. CDR1 and CDR2 (germline): MDHEN, SYDVKM. The V end was cut by 6 bases, the J end by 2 bases, with 5 bases between. CDR3 protein: CASRQTGNTIYF. CDR3 nucleotide sequence: TGTGCCAGCAGACAAACTGGAAACACCATATATTTT.

The V call is TRBV5-6, the J call TRBJ2-2; TRBD2 agrees at 13 bases. With V trimmed by 3 bases and J by 2 bases, 7 bases remained unmatched. Per the germline V gene, CDR1 is SGHDT and CDR2 is YYEEEE. The CDR3 runs 18 residues. CDR3 DNA: TGTGCCAGCAGCTCAAGGACTAGCGGGAGCGCAAACACCGGGGAGCTGTTTTTT. The encoded protein is CASSSRTSGSANTGELFF.

The rearrangement joins TRBV9 to TRBJ2-5; D not certain. This CDR3 spans 13 amino acids. Germline lookup yields CDR1 SGDLS and CDR2 YYNGEE. V lost 4 bases and J lost 0, with 7 bases in between. The CDR3 DNA reads as TGTGCCAGCAGCTCCCGGTACCAAGAGACCCAGTACTTC. As protein: CASSSRYQETQYF.

This clone was seen a few times. This chain connects TRBV7-8 to TRBJ1-2, with 7 nucleotides matching TRBD1. This CDR3 has 14 amino acids. Trimming removed 7 bases from V and 2 bases from J; junction bases left unmatched: 7. Germline-derived CDR1 and CDR2 are SGHVS and FQNEAQ. As DNA, the CDR3 is TGTGCCAGCACCGACAGGGTCGAGAACTATGGCTACACCTTC. Translated, it gives CASTDRVENYGYTF.

This clone was detected once. The chain combines TRBV29-1 with TRBJ2-1; D gene unclear. This CDR3 region has 12 residues. V dropped 4 bases and J dropped 5 bases, with 9 bases sitting between them. Germline loops: CDR1 SQVTM, CDR2 ANQGSEA. This chain's CDR3 is CSVVEQHNEQFF. The CDR3 nucleotides are TGCAGCGTTGTCGAGCAGCACAATGAGCAGTTCTTC.

V gene TRBV27 combines with J gene TRBJ2-3; D remains unclear. From germline, CDR1 is MNHEY and CDR2 SMNVEV (reference sequence). The V and J ends lost 3 bases and 0 bases respectively, with 10 bases between them. This CDR3 contains 15 residues. CDR3 amino acids: CASSLVRGSTDTQYF. The CDR3 DNA reads TGTGCCAGCAGTTTGGTGCGCGGCAGCACAGATACGCAGTATTTT.

The gene calls are TRBV2 and TRBJ2-1; D may correspond to TRBD1 or TRBD2 (5 bases each). CDR1 is SNHLY, CDR2 FYNNEI, per germline. The CDR3 has 14 amino acids. Deletions cut 10 bases from V and 0 bases from J, with 13 bases between. CDR3 in amino acids: CATPFGASYNEQFF. The CDR3 bases are TGTGCCACTCCCTTCGGGGCCTCCTACAATGAGCAGTTCTTC.

The rearrangement links TRBV10-3 to TRBJ1-3, with D maybe TRBD1 (5 bases). V lost 5 bases and J lost 4, with 15 bases in between. The CDR3 is 15 amino acids. Germline V gives CDR1 ENHRY, CDR2 SYGVKD. CDR3 region: CAISLKGPRGNTIYF. For the CDR3, the DNA is TGTGCCATCAGTCTTAAGGGACCGAGAGGAAACACCATATATTTT.

This chain links TRBV10-3 with TRBJ2-7, with 8 nucleotides matching TRBD2. J gave up 4 bases and V 6 bases, and 11 bases lay outside the gene matches. The CDR3 covers 15 residues. Germline loops: CDR1 ENHRY, CDR2 SYGVKD. CDR3 sequence: CAISATSGGGYEQYF. The CDR3 DNA follows: TGTGCCATCAGCGCTACTAGCGGTGGGGGGTACGAGCAGTACTTC.

The CDR3, as DNA: TGTGCCAGTCTGACAGGGGATGACCAGCCCCAGCATTTT. Amino acids: CASLTGDDQPQHF. V usage is TRBV19 and J usage is TRBJ1-5; TRBD1 agrees at 8 bases. V was pared by 8 bases and J by 7 bases, with 7 bases of the junction left unmatched. The germline V gene has CDR1 LNHDA and CDR2 SQIVND (reference sequence). The CDR3 contains 13 residues.

The J gene is TRBJ2-7, the V gene TRBV2; 7 bases align to TRBD2. Unmatched junction bases numbered 6, after V lost 3 bases and J lost 7 bases. Germline V CDR1 and CDR2: SNHLY, FYNNEI. This CDR3 has 13 amino acids. CDR3 DNA: TGTGCCAGCAGTGATAGGGGAGGGGCTGAGCAGTACTTC. This codes for CASSDRGGAEQYF.

The chain combines TRBV11-3 with TRBJ2-7; D assignment may be TRBD1 or TRBD2 (5 bases each). CDR3 length equals 15 residues. The germline V gene encodes CDR1 SGHNT and CDR2 YENEEA. With 1 base removed from V and 0 bases from J, the gap between germline ends came to 10 bases. The CDR3 here is CASSLAAGSSYEQYF. The CDR3 DNA is TGTGCCAGCAGCTTAGCCGCAGGGAGCTCCTACGAGCAGTACTTC.

This clone showed up just once. The V gene is TRBV4-2, the J gene TRBJ2-1; no clear D gene. Trimming pared 6 bases from V and 0 bases from J, leaving 21 bases between. The CDR3 loop spans 18 amino acids. In germline, CDR1 is LGHNA, CDR2 YNFKEQ. CDR3 DNA: TGTGCCAGCAGACCCGGCCCCACGGAACTCAGCTCCTACAATGAGCAGTTCTTC. This sequence encodes CASRPGPTELSSYNEQFF.

V gene TRBV28 combines with J gene TRBJ2-7, with TRBD1 identical over 12 bases. Germline V gives CDR1 MDHEN, CDR2 SYDVKM. V was clipped by 5 bases and J by 6 bases; unmatched bases: 8. CDR3 length equals 15 residues. The CDR3 protein is CASSASGTGGTEQYF. DNA of the CDR3: TGTGCCAGCAGTGCATCCGGGACAGGGGGCACCGAGCAGTACTTC.